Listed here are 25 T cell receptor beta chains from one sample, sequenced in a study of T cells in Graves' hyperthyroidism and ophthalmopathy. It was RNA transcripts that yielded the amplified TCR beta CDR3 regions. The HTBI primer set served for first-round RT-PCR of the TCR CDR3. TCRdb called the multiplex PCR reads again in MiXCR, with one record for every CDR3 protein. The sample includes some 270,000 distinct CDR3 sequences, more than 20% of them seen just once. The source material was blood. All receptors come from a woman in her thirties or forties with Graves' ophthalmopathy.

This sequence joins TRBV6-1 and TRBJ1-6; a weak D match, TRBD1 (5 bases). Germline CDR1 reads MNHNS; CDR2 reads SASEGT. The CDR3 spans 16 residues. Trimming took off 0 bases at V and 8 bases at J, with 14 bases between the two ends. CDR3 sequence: CASSEALGGSYSPLHF. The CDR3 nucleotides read TGTGCCAGCAGTGAAGCGCTCGGGGGATCCTATTCACCCCTCCACTTT.

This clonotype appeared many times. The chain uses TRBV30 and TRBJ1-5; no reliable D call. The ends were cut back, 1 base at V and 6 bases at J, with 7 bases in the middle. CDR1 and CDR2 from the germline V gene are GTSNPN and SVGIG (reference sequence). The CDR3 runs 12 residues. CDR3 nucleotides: TGTGCCTGGAGTGACAGTGGTCAGCCCCAGCATTTT. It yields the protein CAWSDSGQPQHF.

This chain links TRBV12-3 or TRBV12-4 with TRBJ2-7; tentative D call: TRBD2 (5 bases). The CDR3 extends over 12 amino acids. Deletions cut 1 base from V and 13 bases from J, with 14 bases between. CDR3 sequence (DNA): TGTGCCAGCAGTTTAGAGCTCCGGGATCACTACTTC. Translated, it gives CASSLELRDHYF.

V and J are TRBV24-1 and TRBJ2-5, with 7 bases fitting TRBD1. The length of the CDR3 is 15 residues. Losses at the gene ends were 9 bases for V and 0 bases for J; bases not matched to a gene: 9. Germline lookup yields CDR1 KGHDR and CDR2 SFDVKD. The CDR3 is CATGTRGQYQETQYF. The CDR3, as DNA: TGTGCCACCGGGACGAGGGGGCAGTACCAAGAGACCCAGTACTTC.

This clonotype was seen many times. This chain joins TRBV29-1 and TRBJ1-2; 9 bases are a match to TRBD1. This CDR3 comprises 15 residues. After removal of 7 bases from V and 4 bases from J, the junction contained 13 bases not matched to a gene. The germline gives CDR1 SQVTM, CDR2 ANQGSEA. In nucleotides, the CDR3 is TGCAGCGCAACACCGGGACAGGGACGGTCCTATGGCTACACCTTC. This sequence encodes CSATPGQGRSYGYTF.

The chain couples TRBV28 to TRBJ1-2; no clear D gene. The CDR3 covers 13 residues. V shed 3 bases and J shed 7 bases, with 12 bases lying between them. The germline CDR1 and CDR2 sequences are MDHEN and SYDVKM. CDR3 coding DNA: TGTGCCAGCAGTTTGGTGCAGGCTATTGGCTACACCTTC. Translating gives CASSLVQAIGYTF.

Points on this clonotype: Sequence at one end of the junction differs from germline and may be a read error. CDR3 region: CASSVFQGSYEQYF. The CDR3 coding sequence is TGTGCCAGCAGTGTCTTTCAGGGCTCCTACGAGCAGTACTTT. This chain joins TRBV28 and TRBJ2-7, with a tentative D call TRBD1 (5 bases). This CDR3 spans 14 amino acids. Germline V lookup: CDR1 MDHEN, CDR2 SYDVKM.

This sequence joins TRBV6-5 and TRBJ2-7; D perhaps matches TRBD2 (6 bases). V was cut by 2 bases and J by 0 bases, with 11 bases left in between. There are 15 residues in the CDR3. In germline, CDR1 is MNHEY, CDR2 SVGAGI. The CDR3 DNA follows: TGTGCCAGCAGTTACGAACTAGCAGCCTCCTACGAGCAGTACTTC. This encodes CASSYELAASYEQYF.

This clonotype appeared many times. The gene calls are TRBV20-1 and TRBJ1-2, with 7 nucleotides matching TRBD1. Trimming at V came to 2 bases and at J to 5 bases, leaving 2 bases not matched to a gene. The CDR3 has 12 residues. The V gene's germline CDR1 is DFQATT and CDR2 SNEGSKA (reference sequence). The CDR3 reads CSARFRGYGYTF. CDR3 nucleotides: TGCAGTGCTAGATTCAGGGGGTATGGCTACACCTTC.

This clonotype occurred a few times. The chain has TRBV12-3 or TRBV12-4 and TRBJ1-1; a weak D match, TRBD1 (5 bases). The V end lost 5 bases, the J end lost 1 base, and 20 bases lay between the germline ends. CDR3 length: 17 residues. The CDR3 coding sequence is TGTGCCAGCAGTCGACCCGAGGGCAGGGAGAGGAACACTGAAGCTTTCTTT. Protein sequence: CASSRPEGRERNTEAFF.

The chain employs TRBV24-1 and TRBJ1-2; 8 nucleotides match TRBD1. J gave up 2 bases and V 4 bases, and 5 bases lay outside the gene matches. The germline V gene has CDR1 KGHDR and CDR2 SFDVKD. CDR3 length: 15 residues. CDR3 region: CATSEEGQGNYGYTF. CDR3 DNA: TGTGCCACCAGTGAAGAAGGACAGGGAAACTATGGCTACACCTTC.

Here the CDR3 DNA reads TGTGCCAGCAGTGGCTCGGGACTTGAAGAGACCCAGTACTTC. It yields the protein CASSGSGLEETQYF. The genes are TRBV28 and TRBJ2-5; D might be TRBD2 (6 bases). CDR1 MDHEN and CDR2 SYDVKM come from the germline V gene. V gave up 5 bases and J gave up 3 bases, with 13 bases separating them. CDR3 size: 14 residues.

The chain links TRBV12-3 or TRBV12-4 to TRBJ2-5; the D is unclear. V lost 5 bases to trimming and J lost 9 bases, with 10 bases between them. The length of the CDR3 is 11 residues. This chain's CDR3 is CASSPGGAQYF. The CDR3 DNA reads TGTGCCAGCAGTCCGGGCGGCGCCCAGTACTTC.

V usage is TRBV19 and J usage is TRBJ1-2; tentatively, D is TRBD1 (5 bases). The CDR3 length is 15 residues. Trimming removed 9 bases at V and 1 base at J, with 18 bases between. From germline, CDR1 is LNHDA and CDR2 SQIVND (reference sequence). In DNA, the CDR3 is TGTGCCAGCGAACGGGGGAGAGGGGTTAACTATGGCTACACCTTC. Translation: CASERGRGVNYGYTF.

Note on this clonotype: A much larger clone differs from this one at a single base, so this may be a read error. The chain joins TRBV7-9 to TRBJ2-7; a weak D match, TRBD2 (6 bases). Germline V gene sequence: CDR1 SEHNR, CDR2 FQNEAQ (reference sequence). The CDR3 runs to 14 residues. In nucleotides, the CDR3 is TGTGCCAGCACAAGCGGGCGGAGATCCTACGGGCAGTACTTC. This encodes CASTSGRRSYGQYF.

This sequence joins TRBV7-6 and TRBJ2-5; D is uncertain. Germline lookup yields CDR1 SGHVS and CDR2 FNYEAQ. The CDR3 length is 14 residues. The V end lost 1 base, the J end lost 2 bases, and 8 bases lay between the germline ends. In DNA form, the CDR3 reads TGTGCCAGCAGCTTAGGTCTGACGCAAGAGACCCAGTACTTC. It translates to CASSLGLTQETQYF.

The CDR3 sequence is CASSYAPSTGRQSYEQYF. The CDR3 coding sequence is TGTGCCAGCAGTTACGCTCCCTCGACAGGGCGCCAATCCTACGAGCAGTACTTC. The chain carries TRBV6-2 or TRBV6-3 and TRBJ2-7, with TRBD1 matching over 7 bases. V trimming: 2 bases; J trimming: 1 base; junction bases outside the gene matches: 14. Germline V lookup: CDR1 MNHEY, CDR2 SVGEGT. The CDR3 covers 18 residues.

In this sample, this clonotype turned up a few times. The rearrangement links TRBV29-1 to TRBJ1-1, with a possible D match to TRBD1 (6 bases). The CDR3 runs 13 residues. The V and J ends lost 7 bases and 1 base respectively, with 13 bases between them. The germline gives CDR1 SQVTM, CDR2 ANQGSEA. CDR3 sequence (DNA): TGCAGCGCAGAAGGGGGGCCGAACACTGAAGCTTTCTTT. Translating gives CSAEGGPNTEAFF.

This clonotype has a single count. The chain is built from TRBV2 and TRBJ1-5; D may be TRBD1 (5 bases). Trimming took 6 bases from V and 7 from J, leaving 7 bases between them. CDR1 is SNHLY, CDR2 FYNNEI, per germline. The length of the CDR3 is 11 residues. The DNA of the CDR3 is TGTGCCAGCAGGGGGGGGCAGCCCCAGCATTTT. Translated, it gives CASRGGQPQHF.

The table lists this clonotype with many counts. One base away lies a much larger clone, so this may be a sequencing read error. The DNA of the CDR3 is TGTGCCAGCAGTTCACAGGGGAACTATGGCTACACCTTC. Protein: CASSSQGNYGYTF. This chain connects TRBV27 to TRBJ1-2, with TRBD1 matching 7 bases. V was pared by 4 bases and J by 2 bases, with 1 base of the junction left unmatched. Germline CDR1 reads MNHEY; CDR2 reads SMNVEV (reference sequence). The CDR3 contains 13 residues.

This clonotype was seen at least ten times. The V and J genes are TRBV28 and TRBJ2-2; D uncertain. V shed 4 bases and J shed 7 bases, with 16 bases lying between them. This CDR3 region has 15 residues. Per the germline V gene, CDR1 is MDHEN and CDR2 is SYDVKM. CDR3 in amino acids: CASSSLESRVGELFF. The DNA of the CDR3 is TGTGCCAGCAGTTCCCTGGAGAGCCGGGTCGGGGAGCTGTTTTTT. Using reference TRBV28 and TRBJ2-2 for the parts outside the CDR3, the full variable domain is DVKVTQSSRYLVKRTGEKVFLECVQDMDHENMFWYRQDPGLGLRLIYFSYDVKMKEKGDIPEGYSVSREKKERFSLILESASTNQTSMYLCASSSLESRVGELFFGEGSRLTVL.

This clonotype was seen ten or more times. The CDR3 nucleotides read TGTGCCAGTACTAAACAGGAGAACACTGAAGCTTTCTTT. As protein: CASTKQENTEAFF. This sequence joins TRBV6-1 and TRBJ1-1; perhaps TRBD1 as D (5 bases). Deletions cut 9 bases from V and 1 base from J, with 12 bases between. The CDR3 contains 13 residues. CDR1 and CDR2 from the germline V gene are MNHNS and SASEGT.

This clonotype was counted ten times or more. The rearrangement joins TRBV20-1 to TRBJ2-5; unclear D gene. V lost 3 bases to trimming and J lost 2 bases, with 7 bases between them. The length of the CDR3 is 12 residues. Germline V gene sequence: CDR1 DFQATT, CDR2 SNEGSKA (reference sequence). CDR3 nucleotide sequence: TGCAGTGCTAGTAAATTTCAAGAGACCCAGTACTTC. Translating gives CSASKFQETQYF.

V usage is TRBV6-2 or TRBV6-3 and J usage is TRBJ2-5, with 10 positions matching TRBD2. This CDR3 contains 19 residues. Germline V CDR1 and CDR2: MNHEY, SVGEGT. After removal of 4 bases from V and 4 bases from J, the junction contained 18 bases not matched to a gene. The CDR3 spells CASSSNPGASGSTGETQYF. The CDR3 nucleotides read TGTGCCAGCAGTTCAAACCCGGGGGCTAGCGGGAGTACGGGAGAGACCCAGTACTTC.

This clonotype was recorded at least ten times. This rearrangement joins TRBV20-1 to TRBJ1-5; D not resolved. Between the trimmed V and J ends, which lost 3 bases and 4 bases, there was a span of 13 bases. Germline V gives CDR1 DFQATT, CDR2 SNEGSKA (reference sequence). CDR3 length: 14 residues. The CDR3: CSARAGSVNQPQHF. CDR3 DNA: TGCAGTGCTAGGGCGGGTAGTGTTAATCAGCCCCAGCATTTT.